The 21 T cell receptor beta chains in this list originate from one sample, sequenced in a study of blood T cell repertoires in COVID-19. Using immunoSEQ multiplex PCR, the repertoire was profiled, and TCRdb retains in-frame clones only, with some absent. The repertoire holds 140,000 to 150,000 clones, over 70% seen once, with 44% in the top ten. Sample: peripheral blood. The receptor set was obtained from a human donor in a cohort sampled during active COVID-19.

This clone was observed a single time. This chain links TRBV5-1 with TRBJ2-6, with D uncertain. The CDR3 is 15 amino acids. Between the trimmed V and J ends, which lost 4 bases and 0 bases, there was a span of 8 bases. CDR1 is SGHRS and CDR2 is YFSETQ in the germline V gene. This CDR3 reads CASSVDGSGANVLTF. The DNA of the CDR3 is TGCGCCAGCAGCGTGGACGGCTCTGGGGCCAACGTCCTGACTTTC.

The chain is built from TRBV4-3 and TRBJ2-5; D gene uncertain. CDR3 length: 13 amino acids. From germline, CDR1 is LGHNA and CDR2 YSLEER. Between the trimmed V and J ends, which lost 4 bases and 5 bases, there was a span of 11 bases. The CDR3 region has the DNA TGCGCCAGCAGCCGCGATAGATCGGAGACCCAGTACTTC. Residues: CASSRDRSETQYF.

The chain recombines TRBV27 with TRBJ2-1, with a weak D call TRBD2 (6 bases). Trimming pared 2 bases from V and 2 bases from J, leaving 10 bases between. The length of the CDR3 is 15 residues. Germline loops: CDR1 MNHEY, CDR2 SMNVEV (reference sequence). The chain's CDR3 is CASSLRAGPYNEQFF. The CDR3 DNA is TGTGCCAGCAGTTTAAGGGCGGGGCCCTACAATGAGCAGTTCTTC.

The chain carries TRBV10-3 and TRBJ1-1; 9 bases are a match to TRBD1. The V and J ends lost 10 bases and 3 bases, in that order; junction bases with no gene match: 3. CDR3 length: 12 residues. Germline-derived CDR1 and CDR2 are ENHRY and SYGVKD. The CDR3 loop reads CATDRGDTEAFF. The CDR3 coding sequence is TGTGCCACAGACAGGGGGGACACTGAAGCTTTCTTT.

The rearrangement uses TRBV7-9 and TRBJ2-2; D might be TRBD1 (5 bases). CDR1 is SEHNR, CDR2 FQNEAQ, per germline (reference sequence). This CDR3 has 15 amino acids. V gave up 5 bases and J gave up 0 bases, with 10 bases separating them. CDR3 amino acids: CASSARQPNTGELFF. Here the CDR3 DNA reads TGTGCCAGCAGCGCTCGACAGCCGAACACCGGGGAGCTGTTTTTT.

The chain combines TRBV3-1 (or the pseudogene TRBV3-2) with TRBJ2-3; possibly TRBD2 for D (5 bases). The CDR3 runs to 14 residues. Between the trimmed V and J ends, which lost 5 bases and 6 bases, there was a span of 15 bases. The germline CDR1 and CDR2 sequences are LGHDT and YNNKEL (reference sequence). DNA for the CDR3: TGTGCCAGCAGCGTGGGGAGTTCAGCCGATACGCAGTATTTT. The encoded protein is CASSVGSSADTQYF.

This sequence joins TRBV2 and TRBJ2-2; the D gene is possibly TRBD2 (6 bases). V lost 3 bases, J lost 4 bases, and 12 bases lay in between. The germline gives CDR1 SNHLY, CDR2 FYNNEI. This CDR3 has 15 amino acids. CDR3 in DNA: TGTGCCAGCAGTGAGGCTAGCGTCGGCACCGGGGAGCTGTTTTTT. Translating gives CASSEASVGTGELFF.

The CDR3 here is CASSPFAGEVNTQYF. DNA for the CDR3: TGTGCCAGCAGTCCATTCGCAGGGGAAGTAAATACGCAGTATTTT. V usage is TRBV28 and J usage is TRBJ2-3; D is possibly TRBD1 (6 bases). V was cut by 5 bases and J by 7 bases, with 19 bases left in between. The CDR3 covers 15 residues. Germline lookup yields CDR1 MDHEN and CDR2 SYDVKM.

The CDR3 DNA reads TGTGCCAGCAGCTTAAATCCCACGTCGGAGGGGTTGGAAAAACTGTTTTTT. Protein product: CASSLNPTSEGLEKLFF. The chain recombines TRBV7-6 with TRBJ1-4; tentatively, D is TRBD1 (5 bases). The germline V and J ends were trimmed by 2 bases and 8 bases, with 21 bases remaining between them. This CDR3 is 17 amino acids long. Germline loops: CDR1 SGHVS, CDR2 FNYEAQ.

The chain has TRBV6-5 and TRBJ2-2; TRBD1 aligns across 8 bases. Per germline, CDR1 MNHEY and CDR2 SVGAGI. V gave up 3 bases and J gave up 6 bases; unmatched junction bases: 6. The CDR3 has 15 residues. As DNA, the CDR3 is TGTGCCAGCAGTTATTGGAGACAGGGGTCCGGGGAGCTGTTTTTT. As protein: CASSYWRQGSGELFF.

This CDR3 is CASTGQGALAGARSSYNEQFF. The CDR3 DNA sequence: TGTGCCAGTACGGGACAGGGGGCTCTAGCGGGGGCTAGGAGTTCCTACAATGAGCAGTTCTTC. The V call is TRBV19, the J call TRBJ2-1; 12 nucleotides line up with TRBD1. CDR1 and CDR2 (germline): LNHDA, SQIVND (reference sequence). The CDR3 spans 21 residues. J lost 1 base, V lost 7 bases, and 20 bases had no gene match.

V and J are TRBV30 and TRBJ2-2; TRBD2 aligns across 12 bases. Germline loops: CDR1 GTSNPN, CDR2 SVGIG (reference sequence). This CDR3 region has 15 residues. V dropped 1 base and J dropped 6; count of bases not matched to a gene: 3. CDR3 protein: CAWSGLAGVAGELFF. The CDR3 nucleotides are TGTGCCTGGAGTGGACTAGCGGGAGTCGCCGGGGAGCTGTTTTTT.

This clone was picked up one time. The chain carries TRBV29-1 and TRBJ1-3; a weak D match, TRBD1 (5 bases). V dropped 4 bases and J dropped 10 bases, with 11 bases sitting between them. The CDR3 has 11 amino acids. Germline CDR1 reads SQVTM; CDR2 reads ANQGSEA. The CDR3 nucleotides are TGCAGCGTTGCAGGGTTTGATACCATATATTTT. It yields the protein CSVAGFDTIYF.

This clone showed up just a few times. This CDR3 is missing its conserved last phenylalanine or tryptophan, likely due to a read error. The DNA is left out, because the CDR3 cannot be placed on it with certainty; the CDR3 is given as TCRdb lists it. This chain uses TRBV5-5 with TRBJ1-2. The CDR3 totals 13 residues, both ends included. Per germline, CDR1 SGHKS and CDR2 YYEKEE (reference sequence). The CDR3 region is CASSLGPGSGDTI.

The J gene is TRBJ1-4, the V gene TRBV19; D is possibly TRBD1 (5 bases). Germline V CDR1 and CDR2: LNHDA, SQIVND (reference sequence). The length of the CDR3 is 15 residues. Trimming took 1 base from V and 8 from J, leaving 14 bases between them. The CDR3 sequence: CASSIAIDPGEKLFF. CDR3 bases: TGTGCCAGTAGTATAGCGATTGACCCAGGGGAAAAACTGTTTTTT.

This clone was seen only once. The J gene is TRBJ1-1, the V gene TRBV19, with D perhaps TRBD1 (6 bases). Deletions cut 3 bases from V and 6 bases from J, with 14 bases between. Germline V CDR1 and CDR2: LNHDA, SQIVND (reference sequence). This CDR3 has 14 residues. For the CDR3, the DNA is TGTGCCAGTAGTATCTTGCGGGGGGCGGCTGAAGCTTTCTTT. Its translation is CASSILRGAAEAFF.

The chain joins TRBV12-5 to TRBJ2-5; 8 bases align to TRBD2. CDR1 LGHNT and CDR2 FRNRAP come from the germline V gene. The junction had 7 bases not matched to a gene; V was cut back by 2 bases and J by 5 bases. The CDR3 runs 15 residues. In DNA form, the CDR3 reads TGTGCTAGTGGTTTGACTAGCGGTTCGGGGGAGACCCAGTACTTC. Protein: CASGLTSGSGETQYF. Using reference TRBV12-5 and TRBJ2-5 for the parts outside the CDR3, the full variable domain is DARVTQTPRHKVTEMGQEVTMRCQPILGHNTVFWYRQTMMQGLELLAYFRNRAPLDDSGMPKDRFSAEMPDATLATLKIQPSEPRDSAVYFCASGLTSGSGETQYFGPGTRLLVL.

V gene TRBV7-2 combines with J gene TRBJ2-5; no reliable D call. Per the germline V gene, CDR1 is SGHTA and CDR2 is FQGNSA. Trimming took 2 bases from V and 5 from J, leaving 12 bases between them. The CDR3 totals 14 residues. CDR3 sequence reads: CASSLPSTRETQYF. As DNA, the CDR3 is TGTGCCAGCAGCTTACCTAGTACGAGGGAGACCCAGTACTTC.

The J gene is TRBJ2-3, the V gene TRBV10-2, with D possibly TRBD1 on 5 matching bases. V was trimmed by 4 bases and J by 0 bases, leaving 11 bases between them. Per germline, CDR1 WSHSY and CDR2 SAAADI. CDR3 length: 15 residues. CDR3 amino acids: CASSAFTGSTDTQYF. The CDR3 DNA reads TGCGCCAGCAGTGCCTTTACAGGTAGCACAGATACGCAGTATTTT.

The chain links TRBV13 to TRBJ1-1; D is unresolved. Germline V gene data show CDR1 as PRHDT and CDR2 as FYEKMQ (reference sequence). CDR3 length equals 13 residues. V lost 5 bases and J 7 bases, leaving 14 bases between the germline ends. The CDR3 sequence is CASSVGWRIEAFF. DNA of the CDR3: TGTGCCAGCAGCGTTGGGTGGCGGATTGAAGCTTTCTTT.

The V call is TRBV11-3, the J call TRBJ2-3; no clear D gene. V was shortened by 0 bases and J by 2 bases, with 6 bases between the two germline ends. This CDR3 spans 14 amino acids. The germline V gene encodes CDR1 SGHNT and CDR2 YENEEA. Written as DNA, the CDR3 is TGTGCCAGCAGCTTAGATGTTCTCACAGATACGCAGTATTTT. Residues: CASSLDVLTDTQYF. The full variable domain, with the rest looked up from reference TRBV11-3 and TRBJ2-3, is EAGVVQSPRYKIIEKKQPVAFWCNPISGHNTLYWYLQNLGQGPELLIRYENEEAVDDSQLPKDRFSAERLKGVDSTLKIQPAELGDSAVYLCASSLDVLTDTQYFGPGTRLTVL.